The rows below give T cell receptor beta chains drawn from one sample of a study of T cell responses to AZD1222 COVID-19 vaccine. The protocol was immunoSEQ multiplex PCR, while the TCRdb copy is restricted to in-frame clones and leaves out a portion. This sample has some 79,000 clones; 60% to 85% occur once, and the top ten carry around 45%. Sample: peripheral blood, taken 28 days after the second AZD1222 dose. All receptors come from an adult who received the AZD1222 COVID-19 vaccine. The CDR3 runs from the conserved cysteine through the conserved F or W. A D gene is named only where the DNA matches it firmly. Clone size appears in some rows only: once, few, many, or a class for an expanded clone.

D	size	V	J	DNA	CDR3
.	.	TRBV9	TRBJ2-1	TGTGCCAGCAGCGCAGATCCATATGACAGCTCCTACAATGAGCAGTTCTTC	CASSADPYDSSYNEQFF
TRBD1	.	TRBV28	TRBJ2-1	TGTGCCAGCAGCCCCAGGGACAGGGCTTACAATGAGCAGTTCTTC	CASSPRDRAYNEQFF
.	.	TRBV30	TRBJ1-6	TGTGCCTGGAGTTTGGCTAATTCACCCCTCCACTTT	CAWSLANSPLHF
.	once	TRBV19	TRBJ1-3	TGTGCCACTCACGAGACGGCTTCTGGAAACACCATATATTTT	CATHETASGNTIYF
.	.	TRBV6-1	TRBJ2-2	TGTGCCAGCAGTGAATCTAGGAACACCGGGGAGCTGTTTTTT	CASSESRNTGELFF
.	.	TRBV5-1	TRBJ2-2	TGCGCCAGCACCCGGGACGAGAACACCGGGGAGCTGTTTTTT	CASTRDENTGELFF
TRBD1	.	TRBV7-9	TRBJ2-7	TGTGCCAGCAGCTTATACGGGACAGAGGGTAGCTCCTACGAGCAGTACTTC	CASSLYGTEGSSYEQYF
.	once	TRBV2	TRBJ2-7	TGTGCCAGCACTCAGCAGCCTAGTTCCTACGAGCAGTACTTC	CASTQQPSSYEQYF
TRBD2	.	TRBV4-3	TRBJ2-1	TGCGCCAGCAGCTTAACAACCGGGACTAGTTTTAATGAGCAGTTCTTC	CASSLTTGTSFNEQFF
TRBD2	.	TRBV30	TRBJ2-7	TGTGCCTGGAGTGTACGCGCGGGGGACGGATACGAGCAGTACTTC	CAWSVRAGDGYEQYF
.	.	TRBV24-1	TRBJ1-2	TGTGCCACCAGTTATAGATATGGCTACACCTTC	CATSYRYGYTF
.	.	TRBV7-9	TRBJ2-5	TGTGCCAGCAGCGAGACCTCGCAAGAGACCCAGTACTTC	CASSETSQETQYF
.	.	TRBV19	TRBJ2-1	TGTGCCAGTAGTACTTTAGCCGGGGGTTACAATGAGCAGTTCTTC	CASSTLAGGYNEQFF
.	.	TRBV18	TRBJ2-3	TGTGCCAGCTCACCGCAACAGGGCCCCACAGATACGCAGTATTTT	CASSPQQGPTDTQYF
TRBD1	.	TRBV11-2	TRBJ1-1	TGTGCCAGCAGCCGAGACAGGGACACTGAAGCTTTCTTT	CASSRDRDTEAFF
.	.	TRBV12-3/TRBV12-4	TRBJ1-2	TGTGCCAGCAGCCTAGTCAGGAACTATGGCTACACCTTC	CASSLVRNYGYTF
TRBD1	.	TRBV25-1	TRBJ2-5	TGTGCCAGCAGTGAAGCCGGGACAGGGCTACAAGAGACCCAGTACTTC	CASSEAGTGLQETQYF
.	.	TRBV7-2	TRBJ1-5	TGTGCCAGCAGCTCGAGGGGAGACGGCAATCAGCCCCAGCATTTT	CASSSRGDGNQPQHF
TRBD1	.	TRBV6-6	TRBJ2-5	TGTGCCAGCAGGGGACAGGGGGGTATGGAAGAGACCCAGTACTTC	CASRGQGGMEETQYF
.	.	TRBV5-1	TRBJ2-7	TGCGCCAGCAACTCGGGCCAGCAGGACTACGAGCAGTACTTC	CASNSGQQDYEQYF
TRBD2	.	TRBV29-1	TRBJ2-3	TGCAGCGTTCGTCTAGCGGGTAGGACGGATACGCAGTATTTT	CSVRLAGRTDTQYF
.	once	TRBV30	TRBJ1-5	TGTGCCTGGAGTGTAGCAGGGAACAATCAGCCCCAGCATTTT	CAWSVAGNNQPQHF
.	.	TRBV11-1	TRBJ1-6	TGTGCCAGCAGCGGGACGGGGGCCTATAATTCACCCCTCCACTTT	CASSGTGAYNSPLHF
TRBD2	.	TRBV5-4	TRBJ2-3	TGTGCCAGCAGCTTAGTTAGCGCGGGACTATACACAGATACGCAGTATTTT	CASSLVSAGLYTDTQYF
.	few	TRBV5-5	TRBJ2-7	TGTGCCAGCAGCTTGTGGACTACAGTCTACGAGCAGTACTTC	CASSLWTTVYEQYF
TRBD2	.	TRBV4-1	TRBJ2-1	TGCGCCAGCAGCCAAGAAGGAAGCGGGGGGGCCCTTAAGCAGTTCTTC	CASSQEGSGGALKQFF
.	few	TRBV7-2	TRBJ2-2	TGTGCCAGCAGCTTTCTAGGAGAGCTGTTTTTT	CASSFLGELFF
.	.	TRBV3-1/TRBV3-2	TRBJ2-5	TGTGCCAGCAGCGCGGACCCGACTTGGGCCCAGTACTTC	CASSADPTWAQYF
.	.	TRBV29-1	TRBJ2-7	TGCAGCACCCGACCCTCGCAGGGTGAGGTCAGTTTTGAGCAGTACTTC	CSTRPSQGEVSFEQYF
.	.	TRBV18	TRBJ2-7	TGTGCCAGCTCTGTAGATCAGAACAGATTATACGAGCAGTACTTC	CASSVDQNRLYEQYF
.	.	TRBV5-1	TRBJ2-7	TGCGCCAGCAGAGCTCAGGGAATGGCCTACGAGCAGTACTTC	CASRAQGMAYEQYF
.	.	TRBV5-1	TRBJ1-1	TGCGCCAGCAGCCCGGGGGACCTAAACACTGAAGCTTTCTTT	CASSPGDLNTEAFF
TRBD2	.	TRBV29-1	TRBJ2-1	TGCAGCGTTGGGGTACCGGGACTAGCGGTCTTGAATGAGCAGTTCTTC	CSVGVPGLAVLNEQFF
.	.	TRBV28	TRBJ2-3	TGTGCCAGCAGTCCGGCACGGGGAAGCGGGCACGATACGCAGTATTTT	CASSPARGSGHDTQYF
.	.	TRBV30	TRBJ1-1	TGTGCCTGGAGTAGGCCCGGAGGGACCCCCACTGAAGCTTTCTTT	CAWSRPGGTPTEAFF
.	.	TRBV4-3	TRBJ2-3	TGCGCCAGCAGCCAGGGTTTTTTAAGCGGAACAACGGGTACGCAGTATTTT	CASSQGFLSGTTGTQYF
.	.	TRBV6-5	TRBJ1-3	TGTGCCAGCAGTTCCCTGGCGGGTCATGGAAACACCATATATTTT	CASSSLAGHGNTIYF
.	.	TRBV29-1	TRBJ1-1	TGCAGCGTTGAAGTAAACACTGAAGCTTTCTTT	CSVEVNTEAFF
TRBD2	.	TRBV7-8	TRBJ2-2	TGTGCCAGCAGCTTGGGACTAGCGGGTACTACCGGGGAGCTGTTTTTT	CASSLGLAGTTGELFF
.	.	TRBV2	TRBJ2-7	TGTGCCAGCAGTGATGTTGGGACGGGCCTCTACGAGCAGTACTTC	CASSDVGTGLYEQYF
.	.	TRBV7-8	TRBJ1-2	TGTGCCAGCAGCCGAAATCCGGGGTCTGGCTACACCTTC	CASSRNPGSGYTF
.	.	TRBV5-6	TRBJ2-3	TGTGCCAGCAGCATGGTAGCAGATACGCAGTATTTT	CASSMVADTQYF
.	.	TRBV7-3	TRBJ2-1	TGTGCCAGCAGCTTTAATCAGGGACATGAGCAGTTCTTC	CASSFNQGHEQFF
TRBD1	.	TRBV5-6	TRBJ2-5	TGTGCCAGCAGCTGGGGGACAGGGGGATTGCAAGAGACCCAGTACTTC	CASSWGTGGLQETQYF
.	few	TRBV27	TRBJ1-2	TGTGCCAGCAGTTCTAACTATGGCTACACCTTC	CASSSNYGYTF
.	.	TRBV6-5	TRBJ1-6	TGTGCCAGCAAAATAAGGGGTTATAATTCACCCCTCCACTTT	CASKIRGYNSPLHF
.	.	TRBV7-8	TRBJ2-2	TGTGCCAGCAGCCGGGGGGCGGGCGGGGAGCTGTTTTTT	CASSRGAGGELFF
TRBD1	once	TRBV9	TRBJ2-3	TGTGCCAGCACCCGGGGACAGGGGATTGGGGATACGCAGTATTTT	CASTRGQGIGDTQYF
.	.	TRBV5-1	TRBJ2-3	TGCGCCAGCAGCTTGGCCGGGACCACAGATACGCAGTATTTT	CASSLAGTTDTQYF
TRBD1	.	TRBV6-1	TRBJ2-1	TGTGCCAGCAGTGATTGGGGGACAGGGGGTTACAATGAGCAGTTCTTC	CASSDWGTGGYNEQFF
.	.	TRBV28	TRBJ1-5	TGTGCCAGCAGGAAGGACGGCAATCAGCCCCAGCATTTT	CASRKDGNQPQHF
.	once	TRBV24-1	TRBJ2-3	TGTGCCACCAGTGATTTGGGGGGCGCGGGGACAGATACGCAGTATTTT	CATSDLGGAGTDTQYF